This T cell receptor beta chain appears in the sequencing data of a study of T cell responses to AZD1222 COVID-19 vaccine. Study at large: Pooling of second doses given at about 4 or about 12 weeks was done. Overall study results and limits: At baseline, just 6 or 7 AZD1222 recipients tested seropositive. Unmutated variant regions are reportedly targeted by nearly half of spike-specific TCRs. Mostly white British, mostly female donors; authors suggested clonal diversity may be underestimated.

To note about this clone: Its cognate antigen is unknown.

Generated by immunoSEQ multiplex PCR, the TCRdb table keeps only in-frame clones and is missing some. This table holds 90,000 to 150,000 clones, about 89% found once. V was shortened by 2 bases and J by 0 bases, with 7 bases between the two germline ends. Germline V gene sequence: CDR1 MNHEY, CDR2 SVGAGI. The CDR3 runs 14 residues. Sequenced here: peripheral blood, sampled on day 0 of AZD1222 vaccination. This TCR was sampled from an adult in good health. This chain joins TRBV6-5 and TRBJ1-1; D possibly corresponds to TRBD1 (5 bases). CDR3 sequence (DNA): TGTGCCAGCAGTTACGAGGGGTTGAACACTGAAGCTTTCTTT. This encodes CASSYEGLNTEAFF.